What follows is one T cell receptor (beta chain) and its context. The record originates from a study of T-cell reconstitution after alpha-beta-depleted transplantation in children. For TCRbeta, the library was prepared with unique molecular identifiers. From the PCR reads, TCRdb called clonotypes with MiXCR, one entry per CDR3 protein. The profile shows 440,000 or so distinct CDR3 sequences, roughly 11% of them singletons. This TCR was sampled from a human donor who donated a stem cell graft to a child with acute myeloid leukemia. Sequencing was performed on PBMCs from the stem cell graft donor, taken from the stem cell graft.

CDR3 sequence (DNA): TGTGCCAGCGGACGGTTTGGGCCTTCTATGGACTACGAGCAGTACGTC. Amino acid sequence: CASGRFGPSMDYEQYV. This chain uses TRBV25-1 with TRBJ2-7; D not certain. Germline V lookup: CDR1 MGHDK, CDR2 SYGVNS. This CDR3 has 16 residues. V lost 8 bases and J 3 bases, leaving 23 bases between the germline ends.